This is a list of T cell receptor beta chains from one sample in a study of shared clonotypes between healthy human individuals. The repertoire was sequenced with immunoSEQ multiplex PCR; TCRdb's copy has only in-frame clones and lacks some. The sample has approximately 2.4 million clones; about 94% are singletons. Material: naive CD4+ T cells sorted from blood. These receptors originate from a man aged 18 to 29 in good health. CDR3s include the opening cysteine and the closing phenylalanine or tryptophan. A D gene is named only where the DNA matches it firmly. Expanded clones are given a class, and other clones once, few, many or no size at all.

cdr3_nt: TGTGCCAGCAGTCGTCGTTCGGGACAGGGAGGTGGCTACACCTTC
cdr3_aa: CASSRRSGQGGGYTF
j_call: TRBJ1-2
d_call: TRBD1
v_call: TRBV6-5
clone_size: NA

cdr3_nt: TGTGCCAGCAGTCCCGGGACACAGGTTAACATTCAGTACTTC
cdr3_aa: CASSPGTQVNIQYF
j_call: TRBJ2-4
d_call: NA
v_call: TRBV6-5
clone_size: once

cdr3_nt: TGTGCCTGGAGCGGGGGTCAGACGAGGGACTTCTACGAGCAGTACTTC
cdr3_aa: CAWSGGQTRDFYEQYF
j_call: TRBJ2-7
d_call: NA
v_call: TRBV30
clone_size: NA

cdr3_nt: TGTGCCAGCAGCTTGAACAGCGTCGGAAACACCATATATTTT
cdr3_aa: CASSLNSVGNTIYF
j_call: TRBJ1-3
d_call: NA
v_call: TRBV5-6
clone_size: NA

cdr3_nt: TGTGCCAGCAGTAGTCGGAACACTGAAGCTTTCTTT
cdr3_aa: CASSSRNTEAFF
j_call: TRBJ1-1
d_call: NA
v_call: TRBV6-6
clone_size: NA

cdr3_nt: TGTGCCAGCAGCTTTCCGGGCACTGAAGCTTTCTTT
cdr3_aa: CASSFPGTEAFF
j_call: TRBJ1-1
d_call: NA
v_call: TRBV5-4
clone_size: NA

cdr3_nt: TGTGCCATCAGTGAAGGCAGGAACACTGAAGCTTTCTTT
cdr3_aa: CAISEGRNTEAFF
j_call: TRBJ1-1
d_call: NA
v_call: TRBV10-3
clone_size: NA

cdr3_nt: TGTGCCAGCAGCCCCGGACACATAACCTACAATGAGCAGTTCTTC
cdr3_aa: CASSPGHITYNEQFF
j_call: TRBJ2-1
d_call: NA
v_call: TRBV6-5
clone_size: NA

cdr3_nt: TGTGCCTGGAGTGTGGGGGGAACCGGCAATCAGCCCCAGCATTTT
cdr3_aa: CAWSVGGTGNQPQHF
j_call: TRBJ1-5
d_call: NA
v_call: TRBV30
clone_size: NA

cdr3_nt: TGTGCCAGCTCACCTGACAGGGGCGAGCAGTACTTC
cdr3_aa: CASSPDRGEQYF
j_call: TRBJ2-7
d_call: TRBD1
v_call: TRBV18
clone_size: few

cdr3_nt: TGTGCCAGCAACAGGGGACCTGCCTACGAGCAGTACTTC
cdr3_aa: CASNRGPAYEQYF
j_call: TRBJ2-7
d_call: TRBD1
v_call: TRBV6-6
clone_size: NA

cdr3_nt: TGTGCCAGTACTCCTGACGGACAAGAGACCCAGTACTTC
cdr3_aa: CASTPDGQETQYF
j_call: TRBJ2-5
d_call: NA
v_call: TRBV19
clone_size: NA

cdr3_nt: TGTGCCAGCAGTGGGGACTCCACCGGGGAGCTGTTTTTT
cdr3_aa: CASSGDSTGELFF
j_call: TRBJ2-2
d_call: NA
v_call: TRBV2
clone_size: NA

cdr3_nt: TGTGCCAGCAGGGTCTACGGGGGAACTGAAGCTTTCTTT
cdr3_aa: CASRVYGGTEAFF
j_call: TRBJ1-1
d_call: NA
v_call: TRBV2
clone_size: NA

cdr3_nt: TGTGCCAGCAGCCCCCTAGCGGGAGCCCTAAACTACGAGCAGTACTTC
cdr3_aa: CASSPLAGALNYEQYF
j_call: TRBJ2-7
d_call: TRBD2
v_call: TRBV7-9
clone_size: NA

cdr3_nt: TGTGCCAGCAGCTTCAGGGGAGGGACTGAAGCTTTCTTT
cdr3_aa: CASSFRGGTEAFF
j_call: TRBJ1-1
d_call: NA
v_call: TRBV7-2
clone_size: NA

cdr3_nt: TGCGCCAGCAGCCAAGGGAGGACTAGAGGCACCGGGGAGCTGTTTTTT
cdr3_aa: CASSQGRTRGTGELFF
j_call: TRBJ2-2
d_call: TRBD2
v_call: TRBV4-1
clone_size: NA

cdr3_nt: TGTGCCAGCAGCCCGGGACAGGGGGCGTTCTCTGGAAACACCATATATTTT
cdr3_aa: CASSPGQGAFSGNTIYF
j_call: TRBJ1-3
d_call: TRBD1
v_call: TRBV5-4
clone_size: NA

cdr3_nt: TGTGCCAGCAGTGAAGTTGGCAGTTTAACCCAGTACTTC
cdr3_aa: CASSEVGSLTQYF
j_call: TRBJ2-5
d_call: NA
v_call: TRBV6-1
clone_size: NA

cdr3_nt: TGTGCCAGCAGCTGGCCCCAGCAGTACTTC
cdr3_aa: CASSWPQQYF
j_call: TRBJ2-7
d_call: NA
v_call: TRBV28
clone_size: NA

cdr3_nt: TGTGCCAGCAGCGCGGACTACTCCCACGAGCAGTACTTC
cdr3_aa: CASSADYSHEQYF
j_call: TRBJ2-7
d_call: NA
v_call: TRBV9
clone_size: NA

cdr3_nt: TGTGCCAGCAGTTACGTTCAGGGAGCTGAAGCTTTCTTT
cdr3_aa: CASSYVQGAEAFF
j_call: TRBJ1-1
d_call: NA
v_call: TRBV6-5
clone_size: once

cdr3_nt: TGTGCCAGCTCACCACGGGAGGGACAGGGCACCGGGGAGCTGTTTTTT
cdr3_aa: CASSPREGQGTGELFF
j_call: TRBJ2-2
d_call: TRBD1
v_call: TRBV18
clone_size: NA

cdr3_nt: TGTGCCAGCAGCTTAGATCAGACCTACGAGCAGTACTTC
cdr3_aa: CASSLDQTYEQYF
j_call: TRBJ2-7
d_call: NA
v_call: TRBV11-2
clone_size: NA

cdr3_nt: TGTGCCAGCAGCTTAGGCGGGTTGCCCTACAATGAGCAGTTCTTC
cdr3_aa: CASSLGGLPYNEQFF
j_call: TRBJ2-1
d_call: NA
v_call: TRBV7-9
clone_size: NA

cdr3_nt: TGTGCCAGCAGCTTAGTGGGACAGAGTAATTCACCCCTCCACTTT
cdr3_aa: CASSLVGQSNSPLHF
j_call: TRBJ1-6
d_call: TRBD1
v_call: TRBV7-2
clone_size: NA

cdr3_nt: TGTGCCAGCTCACAGATCCCGGGACAGGGAGGGGAAGAAGCTTTCTTT
cdr3_aa: CASSQIPGQGGEEAFF
j_call: TRBJ1-1
d_call: TRBD1
v_call: TRBV18
clone_size: NA

cdr3_nt: TGTGCCAGCAGCTCGAGCGGGTCATACAATGAGCAGTTCTTC
cdr3_aa: CASSSSGSYNEQFF
j_call: TRBJ2-1
d_call: NA
v_call: TRBV7-2
clone_size: NA

cdr3_nt: TGCGCCAGCAGCTCCGCCACGGGGGTGGAAAAACTGTTTTTT
cdr3_aa: CASSSATGVEKLFF
j_call: TRBJ1-4
d_call: NA
v_call: TRBV4-1
clone_size: NA

cdr3_nt: TGTGCCAGCAGTTTAGACAGGAGCTATGGCTACACCTTC
cdr3_aa: CASSLDRSYGYTF
j_call: TRBJ1-2
d_call: NA
v_call: TRBV28
clone_size: NA

cdr3_nt: TGTGCCTGGAGTGTACAAGGGACAACTAATGAAAAACTGTTTTTT
cdr3_aa: CAWSVQGTTNEKLFF
j_call: TRBJ1-4
d_call: NA
v_call: TRBV30
clone_size: once

cdr3_nt: TGTGCCAGTAGTATGGGGCTAGCGGGAACCAGACAAGAGACCCAGTACTTC
cdr3_aa: CASSMGLAGTRQETQYF
j_call: TRBJ2-5
d_call: TRBD2
v_call: TRBV19
clone_size: NA

cdr3_nt: TGTGCCAGCAGCGTCGACAGGGGCTCCTACAATGAGCAGTTCTTC
cdr3_aa: CASSVDRGSYNEQFF
j_call: TRBJ2-1
d_call: TRBD1
v_call: TRBV11-3
clone_size: NA

cdr3_nt: TGTGCCAGTAGCCCGTGGGGCAGGACGAACACTGAAGCTTTCTTT
cdr3_aa: CASSPWGRTNTEAFF
j_call: TRBJ1-1
d_call: NA
v_call: TRBV19
clone_size: NA

cdr3_nt: TGTGCCAGCAGCGTAGGGGGGAGTAATTCACCCCTCCACTTT
cdr3_aa: CASSVGGSNSPLHF
j_call: TRBJ1-6
d_call: NA
v_call: TRBV9
clone_size: NA